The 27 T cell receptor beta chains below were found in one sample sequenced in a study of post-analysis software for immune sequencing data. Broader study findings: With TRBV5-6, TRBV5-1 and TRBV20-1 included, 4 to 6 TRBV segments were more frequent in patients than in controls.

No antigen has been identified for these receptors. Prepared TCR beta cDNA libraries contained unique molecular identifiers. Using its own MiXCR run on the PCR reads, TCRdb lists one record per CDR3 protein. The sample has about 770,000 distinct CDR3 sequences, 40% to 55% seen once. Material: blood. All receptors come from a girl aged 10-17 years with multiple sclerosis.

The CDR3 DNA sequence: TGCAGTGCCCCCGGGAGGCTCGGCGGGAATGAGCAGTTCTTC. It specifies CSAPGRLGGNEQFF. The chain uses TRBV20-1 and TRBJ2-1, with 7 bases matching TRBD2. J was trimmed by 7 bases and V by 6 bases; bases with no gene match: 12. In germline, CDR1 is DFQATT, CDR2 SNEGSKA (reference sequence). The CDR3 sequence is 14 residues long.

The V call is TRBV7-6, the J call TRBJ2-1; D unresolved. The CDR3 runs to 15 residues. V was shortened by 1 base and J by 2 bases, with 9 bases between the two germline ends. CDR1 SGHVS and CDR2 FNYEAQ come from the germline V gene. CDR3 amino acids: CASSLGTYPYNEQFF. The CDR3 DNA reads TGTGCCAGCAGCTTAGGTACTTACCCCTACAATGAGCAGTTCTTC.

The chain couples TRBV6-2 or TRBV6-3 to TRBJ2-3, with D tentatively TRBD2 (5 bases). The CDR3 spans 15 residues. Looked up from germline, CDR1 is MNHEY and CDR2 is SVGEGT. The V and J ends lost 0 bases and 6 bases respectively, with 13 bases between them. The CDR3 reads CASSYSLSSGDTQYF. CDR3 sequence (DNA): TGTGCCAGCAGTTACTCGCTTAGCTCGGGGGATACGCAGTATTTT.

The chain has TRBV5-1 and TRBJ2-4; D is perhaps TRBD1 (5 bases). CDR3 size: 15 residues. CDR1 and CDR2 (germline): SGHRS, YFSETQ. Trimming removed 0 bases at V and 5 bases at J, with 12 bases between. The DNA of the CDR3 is TGCGCCAGCAGCTTGGCTCCAGGGATGGAAAACATTCAGTACTTC. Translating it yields CASSLAPGMENIQYF.

Here the CDR3 reads CSARGGTESYEQYF. CDR3 DNA sequence: TGCAGTGCTAGGGGGGGGACAGAGTCCTACGAGCAGTACTTC. V usage is TRBV20-1 and J usage is TRBJ2-7; D could derive from TRBD1 or TRBD2 (7 bases each). Trimming shortened V by 3 bases and J by 1 base, and 13 bases separated the two germline ends. CDR1 DFQATT and CDR2 SNEGSKA come from the germline V gene (reference sequence). This CDR3 region has 14 residues.

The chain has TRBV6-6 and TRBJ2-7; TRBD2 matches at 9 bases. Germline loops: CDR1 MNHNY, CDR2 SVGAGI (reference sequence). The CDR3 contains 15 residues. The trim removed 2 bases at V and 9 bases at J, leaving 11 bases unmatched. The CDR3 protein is CASSYRGQREDRQYF. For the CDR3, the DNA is TGTGCCAGCAGTTACCGGGGGCAGCGGGAGGATCGGCAGTACTTC.

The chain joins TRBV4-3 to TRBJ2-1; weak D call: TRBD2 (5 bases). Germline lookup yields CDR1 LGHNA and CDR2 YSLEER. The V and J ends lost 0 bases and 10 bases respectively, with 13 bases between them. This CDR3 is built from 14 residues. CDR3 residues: CASSQDWVAGEQFF. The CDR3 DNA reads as TGCGCCAGCAGCCAAGATTGGGTGGCGGGCGAGCAGTTCTTC.

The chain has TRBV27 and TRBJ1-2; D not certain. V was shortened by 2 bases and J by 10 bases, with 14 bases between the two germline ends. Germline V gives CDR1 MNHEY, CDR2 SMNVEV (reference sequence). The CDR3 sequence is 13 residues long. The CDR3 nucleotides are TGTGCCAGCAGTTTAATAGTAGGGAATGACTACACCTTC. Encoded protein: CASSLIVGNDYTF.

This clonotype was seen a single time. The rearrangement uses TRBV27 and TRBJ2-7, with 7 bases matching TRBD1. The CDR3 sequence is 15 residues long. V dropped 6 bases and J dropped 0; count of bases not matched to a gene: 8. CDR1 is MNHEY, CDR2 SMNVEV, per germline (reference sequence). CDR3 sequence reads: CASRQKQGPSYEQYF. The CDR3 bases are TGTGCCAGCAGACAAAAACAGGGGCCCTCCTACGAGCAGTACTTC.

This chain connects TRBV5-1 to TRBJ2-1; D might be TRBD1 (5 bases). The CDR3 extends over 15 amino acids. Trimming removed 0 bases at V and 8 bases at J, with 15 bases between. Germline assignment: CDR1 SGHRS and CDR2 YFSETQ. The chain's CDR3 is CASSLGGRDIDEQFF. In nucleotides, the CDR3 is TGCGCCAGCAGCTTGGGTGGCAGGGATATCGATGAGCAGTTCTTC.

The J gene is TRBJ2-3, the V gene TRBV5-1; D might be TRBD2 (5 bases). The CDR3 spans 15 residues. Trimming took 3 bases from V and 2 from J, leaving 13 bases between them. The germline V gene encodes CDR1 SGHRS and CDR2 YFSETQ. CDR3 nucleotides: TGCGCCAGCAGCTGGCGGGCTGATGACACAGATACGCAGTATTTT. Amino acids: CASSWRADDTDTQYF.

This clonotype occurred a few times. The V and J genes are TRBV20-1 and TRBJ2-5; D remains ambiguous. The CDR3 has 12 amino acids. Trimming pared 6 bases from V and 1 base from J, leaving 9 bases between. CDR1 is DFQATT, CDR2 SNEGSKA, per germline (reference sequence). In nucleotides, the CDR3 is TGCAGTGCGATTGGAGCCCAAGAGACCCAGTACTTC. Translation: CSAIGAQETQYF.

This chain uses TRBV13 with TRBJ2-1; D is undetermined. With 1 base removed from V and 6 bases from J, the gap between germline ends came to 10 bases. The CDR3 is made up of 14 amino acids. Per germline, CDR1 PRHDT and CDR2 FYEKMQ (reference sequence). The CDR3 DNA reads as TGTGCCAGCAGCTTAGTGGAGACTCCCAATGAGCAGTTCTTC. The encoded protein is CASSLVETPNEQFF.

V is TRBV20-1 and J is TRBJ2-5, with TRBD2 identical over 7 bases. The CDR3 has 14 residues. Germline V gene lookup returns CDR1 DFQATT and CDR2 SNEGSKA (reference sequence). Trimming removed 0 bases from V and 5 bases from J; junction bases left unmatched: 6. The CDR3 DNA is TGCAGTGCTAGAGATCCGGGGGGTGACGAGACCCAGTACTTC. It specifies CSARDPGGDETQYF.

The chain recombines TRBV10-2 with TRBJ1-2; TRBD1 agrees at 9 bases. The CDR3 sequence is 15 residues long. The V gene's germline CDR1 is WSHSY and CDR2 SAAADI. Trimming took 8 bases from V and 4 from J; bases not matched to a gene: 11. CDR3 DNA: TGCGCCAGCGTATTCCGGGACAGGGATCGCTATGGCTACACCTTC. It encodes CASVFRDRDRYGYTF.

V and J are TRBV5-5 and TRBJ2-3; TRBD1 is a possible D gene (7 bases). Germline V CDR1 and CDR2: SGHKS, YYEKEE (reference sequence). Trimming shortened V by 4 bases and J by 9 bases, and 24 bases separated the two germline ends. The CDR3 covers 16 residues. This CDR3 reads CASSPAGTPGGRTQYF. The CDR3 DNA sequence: TGTGCCAGCAGCCCGGCCGGGACCCCAGGGGGGCGAACGCAGTATTTT.

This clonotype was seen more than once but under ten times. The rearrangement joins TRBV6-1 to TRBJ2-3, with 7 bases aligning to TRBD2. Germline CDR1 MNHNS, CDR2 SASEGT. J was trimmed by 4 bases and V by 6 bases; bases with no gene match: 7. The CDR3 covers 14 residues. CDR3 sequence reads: CASSQGGSADTQYF. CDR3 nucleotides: TGTGCCAGCAGCCAAGGCGGGAGCGCAGATACGCAGTATTTT.

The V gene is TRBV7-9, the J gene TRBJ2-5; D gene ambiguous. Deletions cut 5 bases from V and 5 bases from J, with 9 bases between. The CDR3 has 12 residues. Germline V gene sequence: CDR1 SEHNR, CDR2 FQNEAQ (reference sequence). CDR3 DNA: TGTGCCAGCAGCCACCCCCTTGAGACCCAGTACTTC. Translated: CASSHPLETQYF.

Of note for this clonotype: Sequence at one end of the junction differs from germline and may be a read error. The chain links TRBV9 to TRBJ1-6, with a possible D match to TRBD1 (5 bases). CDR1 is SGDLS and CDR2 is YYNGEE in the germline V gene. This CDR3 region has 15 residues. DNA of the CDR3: TGTGCCAACAGCGTAGCGCAGGGTTGGGATTCACCCCTCCACTTT. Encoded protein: CANSVAQGWDSPLHF.

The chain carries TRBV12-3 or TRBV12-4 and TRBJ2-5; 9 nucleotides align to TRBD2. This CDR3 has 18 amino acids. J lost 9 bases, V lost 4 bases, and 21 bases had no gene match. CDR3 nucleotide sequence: TGTGCCAGCAGTTCCCACATTAAGACTAGCGGAAGAACTGGGGCCCAGTACTTC. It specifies CASSSHIKTSGRTGAQYF.

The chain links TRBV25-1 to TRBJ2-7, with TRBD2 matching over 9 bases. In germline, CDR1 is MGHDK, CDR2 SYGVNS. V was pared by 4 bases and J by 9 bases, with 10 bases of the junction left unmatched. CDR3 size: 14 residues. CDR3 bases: TGTGCCAGCAGTGTGGTTCCAGCGGGAGGTGTGCAGTACTTC. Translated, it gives CASSVVPAGGVQYF.

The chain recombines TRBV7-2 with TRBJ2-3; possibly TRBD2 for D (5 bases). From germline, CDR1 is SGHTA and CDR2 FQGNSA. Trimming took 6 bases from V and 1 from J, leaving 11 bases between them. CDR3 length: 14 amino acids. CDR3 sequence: CASRLIGGTDTQYF. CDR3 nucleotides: TGTGCCAGCAGGCTTATCGGGGGCACAGATACGCAGTATTTT.

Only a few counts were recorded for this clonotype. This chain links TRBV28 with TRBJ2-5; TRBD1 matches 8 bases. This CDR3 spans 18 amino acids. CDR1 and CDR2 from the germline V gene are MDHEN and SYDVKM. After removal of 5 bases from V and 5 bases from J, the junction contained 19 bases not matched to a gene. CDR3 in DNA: TGTGCCAGCAGTACCCTCTTATTCGGGACAGGACAGGGCGAGACCCAGTACTTC. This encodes CASSTLLFGTGQGETQYF.

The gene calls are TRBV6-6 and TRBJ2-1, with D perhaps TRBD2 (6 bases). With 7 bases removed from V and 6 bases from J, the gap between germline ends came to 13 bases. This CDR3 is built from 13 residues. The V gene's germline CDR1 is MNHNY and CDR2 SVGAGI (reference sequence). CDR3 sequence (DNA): TGTGCCAGCACTAGGAGGGCCTTCAATGAGCAGTTCTTC. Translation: CASTRRAFNEQFF.

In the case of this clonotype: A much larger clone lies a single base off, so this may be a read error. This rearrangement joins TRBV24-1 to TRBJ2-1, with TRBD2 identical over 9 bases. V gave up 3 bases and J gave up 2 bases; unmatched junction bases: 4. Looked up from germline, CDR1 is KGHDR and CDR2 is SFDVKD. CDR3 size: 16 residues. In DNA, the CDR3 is TGTGCCACCAGTGATGCTAGCGGGAATACCTACAATGAGCAGTTCTTC. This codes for CATSDASGNTYNEQFF.

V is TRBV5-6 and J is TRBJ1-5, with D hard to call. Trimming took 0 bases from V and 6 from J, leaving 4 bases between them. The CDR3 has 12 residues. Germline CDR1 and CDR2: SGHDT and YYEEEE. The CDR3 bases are TGTGCCAGCAGCTTGGGGCCTCAGCCCCAGCATTTT. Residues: CASSLGPQPQHF.

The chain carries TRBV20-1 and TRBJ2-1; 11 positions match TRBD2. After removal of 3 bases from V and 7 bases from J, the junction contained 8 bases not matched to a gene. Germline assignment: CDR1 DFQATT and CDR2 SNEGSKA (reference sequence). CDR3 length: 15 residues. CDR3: CSARVLAGGPNEQFF. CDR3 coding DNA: TGCAGTGCTAGGGTTCTAGCGGGAGGCCCGAATGAGCAGTTCTTC.